These T cell receptor beta chains were read from a single sample in a study of T-cell reconstitution after alpha-beta-depleted transplantation in children. From the PCR reads, TCRdb called clonotypes with MiXCR, one entry per CDR3 protein. Among about 360,000 distinct CDR3 sequences listed, roughly 14% were seen once. Specimen: PBMCs, collected from the stem cell graft. The receptors come from a human donor who donated a stem cell graft to a child with Fanconi anemia. Each CDR3 is given with its conserved first and last residue. D genes are given only for firm matches. The size field is filled for only some rows; it gives once, few, many or a size class.

V: TRBV28
D: NA
size: NA
J: TRBJ2-5
DNA: TGTGCCAGCAGTACTGCAGATGGGGGTGGAGAGACCCAGTACTTC
CDR3: CASSTADGGGETQYF

V: TRBV6-2/TRBV6-3
D: NA
size: once
J: TRBJ2-1
DNA: TGTGCCAGCAGTTACGCAAATGAGCAGTTCTTC
CDR3: CASSYANEQFF

V: TRBV29-1
D: NA
size: many
J: TRBJ2-2
DNA: TGCAGCGTTGTCGGGGGAACCGGGGAGCTGTTTTTT
CDR3: CSVVGGTGELFF

V: TRBV6-5
D: TRBD2
size: many
J: TRBJ2-1
DNA: TGTGCCAGCAATCCCTTAGCGGGTGGCTCCTACAATGAGCAGTTCTTC
CDR3: CASNPLAGGSYNEQFF

V: TRBV5-1
D: NA
size: many
J: TRBJ1-1
DNA: TGCGCCAGCAGCTTGGCCCCAGGGTCGGAGACTGAAGCTTTCTTT
CDR3: CASSLAPGSETEAFF

V: TRBV12-3/TRBV12-4
D: TRBD1
size: NA
J: TRBJ2-1
DNA: TGTGCCAGCAGTTTCGGGACCGGGACAGGGGTTAATGAGCAGTTCTTC
CDR3: CASSFGTGTGVNEQFF

V: TRBV5-1
D: NA
size: NA
J: TRBJ2-1
DNA: TGCGCCAGCAGCCTACCTCAGACCGCCTACAATGAGCAGTTCTTC
CDR3: CASSLPQTAYNEQFF

V: TRBV4-3
D: TRBD2
size: many
J: TRBJ2-7
DNA: TGCGCCAGCAGCCAAGATCATGCTAGCGGAGGGTACTACGAGCAGTACTTC
CDR3: CASSQDHASGGYYEQYF

V: TRBV20-1
D: TRBD1
size: NA
J: TRBJ2-5
DNA: TGCAGTGTTGAGGACAGGGTTGAGGAGACCCAGTACTTC
CDR3: CSVEDRVEETQYF

V: TRBV12-3/TRBV12-4
D: NA
size: many
J: TRBJ2-5
DNA: TGTGCCAGCAGCCTGGGGGCGCTCGGTAGTACCCAGTACTTC
CDR3: CASSLGALGSTQYF

V: TRBV15
D: NA
size: few
J: TRBJ1-5
DNA: TGTGCCACCAGCCCGATAGGGCGCAATCAGCCCCAGCATTTT
CDR3: CATSPIGRNQPQHF